A single sample gave rise to the 8 T cell receptor beta chains below, sequenced in a study of blood T cell repertoires in COVID-19 (dated by TCRdb to about 2020). The library was generated by the immunoSEQ multiplex PCR assay. Sourced from immuneACCESS, this table was stored by TCRdb with only in-frame sequences that have V and J called. A share of the clones is absent; for the studies checked, an unresolved V gene accounts for under half, and the remainder has no known explanation. This sample holds 55,000 to 65,000 clones; roughly 89% were observed only once. The ten largest clonotypes hold approximately 45% of the sample. Sequenced: peripheral blood. Every receptor here comes from an older woman with COVID-19, enrolled during active disease.

This clone was seen a single time. This chain connects TRBV10-1 to TRBJ2-7; 7 nucleotides agree with TRBD1. The V gene end was trimmed by 2 bases and the J gene end by 3 bases; junction bases not matched to a gene: 7. The CDR3 loop spans 15 amino acids. From germline, CDR1 is WNHNN and CDR2 SYGVQD (reference sequence). As DNA, the CDR3 is TGCGCCAGCAGTGAGGCTACCGGGACAGACTACGAGCAGTACTTC. It is translated as CASSEATGTDYEQYF.

This clone was counted once. This sequence joins TRBV6-5 and TRBJ1-6; D is perhaps TRBD1 (6 bases). The CDR3 spans 14 residues. CDR1 MNHEY and CDR2 SVGAGI come from the germline V gene. V was clipped by 7 bases and J by 7 bases, with 14 bases between them. The CDR3 nucleotides are TGTGCCAGCATTGGTGGACAGATAAATTCACCCCTCCACTTT. This codes for CASIGGQINSPLHF.

V and J are TRBV14 and TRBJ2-5, with 8 bases fitting TRBD2. The CDR3 totals 16 residues. After removal of 2 bases from V and 0 bases from J, the junction contained 5 bases not matched to a gene. Germline loops: CDR1 SGHDN, CDR2 FVKESK. CDR3 amino acids: CASSQHSGAYQETQYF. For the CDR3, the DNA is TGTGCCAGCAGCCAACATAGCGGGGCGTACCAAGAGACCCAGTACTTC.

This clone was recorded once. The CDR3 DNA follows: TGTGCCAGCAGCAGCGACAGGTCCGGGGCGGCCCTCAGCTCCTACGAGCAGTACTTC. Its protein is CASSSDRSGAALSSYEQYF. The chain carries TRBV21-1 and TRBJ2-7; no DNA check was done on the table's D call, TRBD1. TRBV21-1 is reported as a pseudogene. The CDR3 length is 19 residues.

The chain carries TRBV7-2 and TRBJ1-1; possibly TRBD1 for D (5 bases). Trimming cost V 6 bases and J 4 bases, with 12 bases left between them. The length of the CDR3 is 13 residues. The V gene's germline CDR1 is SGHTA and CDR2 FQGNSA. CDR3 in DNA: TGTGCCAGCAGTTTACAGGAGGCCACTGAAGCTTTCTTT. Amino acids: CASSLQEATEAFF.

This clone was counted once. CDR3 sequence (DNA): TGTGCCAGCTCACCTACAGGGGGCAGCTCTGGGGCCAACGTCCTGACTTTC. Its translation: CASSPTGGSSGANVLTF. The chain recombines TRBV18 with TRBJ2-6, with 9 bases identical to TRBD1. This CDR3 comprises 17 residues. Germline CDR1 reads KGHSH; CDR2 reads LQKENI. Trimming removed 3 bases from V and 0 bases from J; junction bases left unmatched: 3.

J is TRBJ2-7 and V is TRBV4-3; TRBD2 agrees at 7 bases. With 0 bases clipped from V and 0 bases from J, the junction kept 5 bases outside the gene matches. Germline V gene lookup returns CDR1 LGHNA and CDR2 YSLEER. The CDR3 has 16 amino acids. This chain's CDR3 is CASSQDRPSGSYEQYF. The CDR3 DNA follows: TGCGCCAGCAGCCAAGATAGGCCTAGCGGCTCCTACGAGCAGTACTTC.

This rearrangement joins TRBV30 to TRBJ2-1; D possibly corresponds to TRBD1 (6 bases). Germline V lookup: CDR1 GTSNPN, CDR2 SVGIG (reference sequence). The CDR3 spans 16 residues. V shed 5 bases and J shed 9 bases, with 26 bases lying between them. The CDR3 spells CAWREGERMVGLEQFF. Written as DNA, the CDR3 is TGTGCCTGGCGTGAGGGGGAGAGGATGGTAGGTCTTGAGCAGTTCTTC.